This T cell receptor (beta chain) was sequenced in a study of regulatory T cells in long-lasting Graves disease. iRepertoire HTBI primers and Arm-PCR of CDR3 regions built TCR beta libraries. Using its own MiXCR run on the multiplex PCR reads, TCRdb lists one record per CDR3 protein. Here the sample spans 620,000 or so distinct CDR3 sequences, approximately 15% being singletons. Time point noted: newly diagnosed GD, antithyroid drugs for less than 3 months. RNA from PBMCs was the source of the TCR library. Per the germline V gene, CDR1 is MDHEN and CDR2 is SYDVKM. The V end was cut by 5 bases, the J end by 11 bases, with 11 bases between. The CDR3 runs 11 residues. This clonotype was recorded at least ten times. These same data were also listed under a study on T cells in Graves' hyperthyroidism and ophthalmopathy. As that report states: The definition of stable Graves' hyperthyroidism was no ophthalmopathy progression within 18 months. Diagnostic decisions used clinical symptoms, serum thyroxine and TRAb, thyroid ultrasound and orbital computed tomography. The primer set for the first-round RT-PCR of the TCR CDR3 was HTBI.

Sequences were derived from peripheral blood mononuclear cells (PBMCs), sampled at new diagnosis, from a patient treated with antithyroid drugs. The rearrangement joins TRBV28 to TRBJ2-3; D is unresolved. This TCR was recovered from a young woman with Graves disease. The CDR3 is CASSQTLGQYF. The CDR3 DNA reads as TGTGCCAGCAGTCAAACTTTAGGGCAGTATTTT.